At least ten counts were recorded for the clone carrying this T cell receptor beta chain. Its antigen is currently unknown. This sample was included in a study of identical twins. Overall study results and limits: Whereas memory repertoires showed no such difference, abundant cord blood beta clonotypes carried fewer insertions.

In TCRdb, the 5' RACE reads were re-called with MiXCR into one record per CDR3 protein. Of 450,000 or so distinct CDR3 sequences listed, 13% to 15% were seen once; the top ten hold 0.5% to 0.65%. The same specimen was also included in a second study, on yellow fever vaccine responses in identical twins.

Sequences were obtained from CD4+ T cells sorted from blood. The TCR originated in a woman in her late teens or twenties in good health.

The CDR3: CSATRESRANEQFF. CDR3 coding DNA: TGCAGCGCGACGCGGGAGAGCCGAGCCAATGAGCAGTTCTTC. The chain employs TRBV29-1 and TRBJ2-1; 7 bases map to TRBD2. Trimming cost V 7 bases and J 6 bases; bases outside gene matches: 12. Germline values: CDR1 SQVTM, CDR2 ANQGSEA. This CDR3 comprises 14 residues.